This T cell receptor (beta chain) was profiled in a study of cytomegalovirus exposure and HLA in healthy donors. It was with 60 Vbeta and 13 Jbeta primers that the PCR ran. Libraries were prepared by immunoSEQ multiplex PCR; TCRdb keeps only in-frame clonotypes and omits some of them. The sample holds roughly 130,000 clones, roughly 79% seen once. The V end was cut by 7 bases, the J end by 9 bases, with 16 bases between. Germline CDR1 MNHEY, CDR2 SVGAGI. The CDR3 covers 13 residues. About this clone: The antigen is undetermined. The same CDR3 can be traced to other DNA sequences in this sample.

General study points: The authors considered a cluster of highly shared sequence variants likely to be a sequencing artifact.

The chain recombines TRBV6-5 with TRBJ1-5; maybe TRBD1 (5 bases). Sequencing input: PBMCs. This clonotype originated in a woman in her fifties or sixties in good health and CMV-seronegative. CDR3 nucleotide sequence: TGTGCCAGCACCCCACCCGGGGGTGGGCCCCAGCATTTT. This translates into CASTPPGGGPQHF.